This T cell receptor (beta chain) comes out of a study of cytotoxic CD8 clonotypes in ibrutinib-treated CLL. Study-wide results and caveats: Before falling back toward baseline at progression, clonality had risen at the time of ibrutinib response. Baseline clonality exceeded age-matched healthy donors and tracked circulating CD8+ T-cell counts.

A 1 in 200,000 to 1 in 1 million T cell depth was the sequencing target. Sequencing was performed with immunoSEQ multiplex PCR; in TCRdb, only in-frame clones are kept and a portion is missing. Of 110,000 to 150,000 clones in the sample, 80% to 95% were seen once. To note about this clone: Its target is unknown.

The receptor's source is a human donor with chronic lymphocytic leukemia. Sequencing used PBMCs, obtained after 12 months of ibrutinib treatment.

The CDR3 sequence: CASSPTLSEAFF. CDR3 bases: TGTGCCAGCTCACCCACCCTCTCTGAAGCTTTCTTT. The chain is built from TRBV18 and TRBJ1-1; D gene ambiguous. Germline CDR1 KGHSH, CDR2 LQKENI. CDR3 length: 12 residues. Trimming cost V 3 bases and J 6 bases, with 8 bases left between them.